The 3 T cell receptor beta chains listed next were all sequenced from one sample in a study of cytomegalovirus exposure and HLA in healthy donors. Assay: immunoSEQ multiplex PCR; the TCRdb copy retains only in-frame clones and omits some. The data show more than 85,000 clones, 88% seen once. Sequencing used PBMCs. Every receptor here comes from a woman under 30 in good health and CMV-seronegative.

This rearrangement joins TRBV9 to TRBJ2-2; 7 bases are shared with TRBD2. V lost 3 bases, J lost 1 base, and 6 bases stayed unmatched. The CDR3 totals 16 residues. Germline loops: CDR1 SGDLS, CDR2 YYNGEE. CDR3 DNA sequence: TGTGCCAGCAGCGAGGGTGCTAGCGGGAACACCGGGGAGCTGTTTTTT. Encoded protein: CASSEGASGNTGELFF.

V gene TRBV28 combines with J gene TRBJ2-1; TRBD2 agrees at 7 bases. Germline V CDR1 and CDR2: MDHEN, SYDVKM. The CDR3 sequence is 12 residues long. The CDR3 region has the DNA TGTGGTCTAGCGGAGGCGTACAATGAGCAGTTCTTC. This codes for CGLAEAYNEQFF.

This chain uses TRBV11-1 with TRBJ1-1, with 8 positions matching TRBD1. The CDR3 is 14 residues long. CDR1 SGHAT and CDR2 FQDESV come from the germline V gene (reference sequence). V was pared by 5 bases and J by 5 bases, with 7 bases of the junction left unmatched. The CDR3 sequence is CASSVQGELTEAFF. The CDR3 DNA sequence: TGTGCCAGCAGCGTACAGGGGGAACTTACTGAAGCTTTCTTT.